The clone carrying this TCR beta chain has only a few counts. These data belong to a study of CD8 T cells in Susac syndrome. Looking at the study overall: When blood was drawn, the patients with Susac syndrome were therapy-naive, on corticosteroids, or on intravenous immunoglobulin alone.

Reverse transcription used about 0.45 to 1 ug RNA and random hexamers. Using its own MiXCR run on the immunoSEQ multiplex PCR reads, TCRdb lists one record per CDR3 protein. The sample shows 210,000 or so distinct CDR3 sequences, around 93% of them seen only once. With 4 bases clipped from V and 2 bases from J, the junction kept 4 bases outside the gene matches. The germline CDR1 and CDR2 sequences are SGDLS and YYNGEE. This CDR3 comprises 14 residues. The sequence derives from a human donor with Susac syndrome. Sequencing was performed on CD4+ T cells from PBMCs. The rearrangement joins TRBV9 to TRBJ2-5, with TRBD2 matching over 8 bases. The CDR3 loop is CASSRAGVQETQYF. In DNA form, the CDR3 reads TGTGCCAGCAGCCGAGCGGGGGTTCAAGAGACCCAGTACTTC. The full variable domain, in which reference TRBV9 and TRBJ2-5 provide the parts outside the CDR3, is DSGVTQTPKHLITATGQRVTLRCSPRSGDLSVYWYQQSLDQGLQFLIQYYNGEERAKGNILERFSAQQFPDLHSELNLSSLELGDSALYFCASSRAGVQETQYFGPGTRLLVL.